This TCR beta chain was captured by sequencing in a study of T cells in Graves' hyperthyroidism and ophthalmopathy (dated by TCRdb to the late 2010s). Turning to the overall study: Peripheral blood was sampled at the time of initial diagnosis, prior to any treatment. After sampling, hyperthyroidism patients received methimazole starting at 30 mg daily, and ophthalmopathy patients received high-dose intravenous methylprednisolone. TCR V-J signatures able to tell the groups apart were searched for in a discovery cohort of 100 patients, of whom more than 40 had Graves' ophthalmopathy and 57 had stable Graves' hyperthyroidism. The paper describes TCR Vbeta CDR3 sequencing of 120 to 150 peripheral blood samples, made up of 43 ophthalmopathy patients, roughly 80 hyperthyroidism patients and 17 progressor patients. The roughly 100 discovery patients were randomly divided into training and test sets at a 7:3 ratio. Thyroid tissue and blood T-cell repertoires from six Graves' hyperthyroidism patients were also compared in the study. Prospective prediction of ophthalmopathy was tested in an independent validation cohort consisting of fewer than 20 hyperthyroidism patients and around 17 patients who later progressed to ophthalmopathy.

There are many counts of this clonotype. Its antigen is unknown. Per-base qualities were not stored, and no clone one base away is much larger. Moderately to severely active disease, a Clinical Activity Score of at least 3, a NOSPECS grade of at least 4, and a duration under 3 months were present in ophthalmopathy patients. Patients with uncontrolled infections, other autoimmune diseases, pregnancy or lactation were excluded. Diagnoses were established on the basis of clinical symptoms, serum thyroxine and TRAb, thyroid ultrasound, and orbital computed tomography. Ficoll-Paque density gradient centrifugation was used to isolate PBMCs from around 10 ml of fresh peripheral blood. Total RNA was extracted using Trizol reagent, and RNA quality was assessed on an Agilent 2100 Bioanalyzer. TCR beta CDR3 regions were amplified from RNA transcripts. For the first round of RT-PCR on the TCR CDR3, the HTBI primer set was used together with the Qiagen OneStep RT-PCR kit. Libraries were constructed in a second round of multiplex PCR, after which size selection and purification were performed. The libraries were sequenced on an Illumina HiSeq2000 using paired-end 100 bp reads. Regarding the original processing steps: SOAPnuke was used to process the raw data, with reads discarded if the reads contained adapters or uncalled bases, had a mean Phred below 15, or lacked an exact constant-primer or identifier match. COPE v1.2.5 was used to merge high-quality paired reads, and clonotypes were defined as unique nucleotide sequences. MiTCR v1.1 was used to align clonotypes to the IMGT TRBV, TRBD and TRBJ reference segments. Only V-J combinations with frequency above 0.0001, covering about 99% of repertoires, were analysed. The TCS score was defined as the ratio of F50 (clonal expansion) to E x V (chaos), calculated using BLOSUM62-based TCRdist between CDR3 peptides within each V-J. Welch's t-statistics and random forest reduced approximately 520 V-J features to 10 to 15, which were used in a naive Bayes classifier (R e1071). Using fastp at Q25 and MiXCR, TCRdb reprocessed the public reads and kept productive beta chains. Every distinct CDR3 protein forms one entry, paired with its most common genes and DNA. V and J calls and clone size were set by TCRdb, not the authors. Across this sample there are fewer than 400,000 distinct CDR3 sequences, with around 15% seen only once. 25% to 30% of the sample comes from the top ten.

The research as a whole found: No statistical method was used to fix the sample size in advance, and group allocation was not hidden from the investigators. In cross-validation, a model built on a 13 V-J signature told ophthalmopathy apart from stable hyperthyroidism with roughly 87% sensitivity and about 81% specificity, and in testing the same model reached 80%/75%. Most expanded thyroid clonotypes (frequency above 0.001) were also found in blood, which suggests that blood repertoires may mirror thyroid immune responses. In validation, the model predicted progression to ophthalmopathy a median of roughly six months before onset, with roughly 70% sensitivity and 72.22% specificity.

From a lookup of the germline V gene (reference sequence), CDR1 and CDR2 are LGHDT and YNNKEL. The CDR3 numbers 14 residues from cysteine through phenylalanine. Only the CDR3 DNA stays, 42 bases, in frame from base 1. V has 6 bases trimmed and J has 0 bases trimmed; junction bases matching no gene number 2. The clonotype comes from a man aged 50-59 years with Graves' ophthalmopathy. The chain is assembled from TRBV3-1 and TRBJ2-1, and 7 junctional nucleotides match TRBD2. Specimen: blood. The DNA is as follows: TGTGCCAGCAGGGCTAGCGGCTCCTACAATGAGCAGTTCTTC. Its coded protein is CASRASGSYNEQFF.